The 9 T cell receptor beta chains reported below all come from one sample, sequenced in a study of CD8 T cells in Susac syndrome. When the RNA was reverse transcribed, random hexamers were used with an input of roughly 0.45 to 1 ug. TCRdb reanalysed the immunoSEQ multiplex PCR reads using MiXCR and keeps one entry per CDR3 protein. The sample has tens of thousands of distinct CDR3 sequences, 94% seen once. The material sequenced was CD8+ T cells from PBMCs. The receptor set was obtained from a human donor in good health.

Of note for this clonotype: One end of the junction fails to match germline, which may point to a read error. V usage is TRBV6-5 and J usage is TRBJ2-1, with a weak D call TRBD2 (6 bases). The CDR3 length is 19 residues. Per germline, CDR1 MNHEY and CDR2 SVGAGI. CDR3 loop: CASSYSPLGPTSSYNEQFF. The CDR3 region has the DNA TGTGCCAGCAGCTACTCCCCATTGGGGCCGACTAGCTCCTACAATGAGCAGTTCTTC.

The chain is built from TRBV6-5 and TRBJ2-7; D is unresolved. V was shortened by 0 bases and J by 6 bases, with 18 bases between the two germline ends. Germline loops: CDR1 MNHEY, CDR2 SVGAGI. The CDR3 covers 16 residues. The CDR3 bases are TGTGCCAGCAGTTACTCGCCCCCCGGGCCGTTGGGCGAGCAGTACTTC. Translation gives CASSYSPPGPLGEQYF.

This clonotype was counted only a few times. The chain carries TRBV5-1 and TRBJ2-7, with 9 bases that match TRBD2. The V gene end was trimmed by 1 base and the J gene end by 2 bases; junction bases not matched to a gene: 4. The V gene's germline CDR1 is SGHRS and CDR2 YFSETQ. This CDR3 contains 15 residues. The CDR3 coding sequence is TGCGCCAGCAGCTTGCATCCTAGCGGGGCCTACGAGCAGTACGTC. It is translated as CASSLHPSGAYEQYV.

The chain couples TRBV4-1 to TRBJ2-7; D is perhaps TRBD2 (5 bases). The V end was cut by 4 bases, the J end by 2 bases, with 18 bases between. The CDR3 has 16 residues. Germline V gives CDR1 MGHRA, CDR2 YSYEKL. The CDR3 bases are TGCGCCAGCAGCCTAGCCTCGGGAAGGCCGACCTACGAGCAGTACTTC. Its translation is CASSLASGRPTYEQYF.

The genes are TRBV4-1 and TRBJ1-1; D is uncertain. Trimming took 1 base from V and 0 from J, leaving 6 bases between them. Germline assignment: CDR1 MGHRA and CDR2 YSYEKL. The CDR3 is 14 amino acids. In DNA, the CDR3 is TGCGCCAGCAGCCAAGCCAGCGTGAACACTGAAGCTTTCTTT. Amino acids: CASSQASVNTEAFF.

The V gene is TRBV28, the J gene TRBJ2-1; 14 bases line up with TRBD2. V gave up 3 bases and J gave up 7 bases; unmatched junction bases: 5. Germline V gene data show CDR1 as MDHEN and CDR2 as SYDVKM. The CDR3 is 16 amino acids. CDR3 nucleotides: TGTGCCAGCAGTTTTATCGGGACTAGCGGGAGTAATGAGCAGTTCTTC. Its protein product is CASSFIGTSGSNEQFF.

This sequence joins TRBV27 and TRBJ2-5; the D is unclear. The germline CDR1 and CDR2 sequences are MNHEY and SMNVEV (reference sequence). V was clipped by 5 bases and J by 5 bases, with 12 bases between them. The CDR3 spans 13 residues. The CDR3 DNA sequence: TGTGCCAGCAGTCCCCCGGGTCGGGAGACCCAGTACTTC. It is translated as CASSPPGRETQYF.

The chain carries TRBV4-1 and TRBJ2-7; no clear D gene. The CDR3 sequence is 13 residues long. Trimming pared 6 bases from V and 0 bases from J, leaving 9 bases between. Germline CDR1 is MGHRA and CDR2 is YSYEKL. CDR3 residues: CASRNTDSYEQYF. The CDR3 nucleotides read TGCGCCAGCAGAAACACAGACTCCTACGAGCAGTACTTC.

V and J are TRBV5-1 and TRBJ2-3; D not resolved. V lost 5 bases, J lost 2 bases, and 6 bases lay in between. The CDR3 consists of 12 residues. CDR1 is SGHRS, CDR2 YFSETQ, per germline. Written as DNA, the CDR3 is TGCGCCAGCAGTGGCTACACAGATACGCAGTATTTT. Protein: CASSGYTDTQYF.